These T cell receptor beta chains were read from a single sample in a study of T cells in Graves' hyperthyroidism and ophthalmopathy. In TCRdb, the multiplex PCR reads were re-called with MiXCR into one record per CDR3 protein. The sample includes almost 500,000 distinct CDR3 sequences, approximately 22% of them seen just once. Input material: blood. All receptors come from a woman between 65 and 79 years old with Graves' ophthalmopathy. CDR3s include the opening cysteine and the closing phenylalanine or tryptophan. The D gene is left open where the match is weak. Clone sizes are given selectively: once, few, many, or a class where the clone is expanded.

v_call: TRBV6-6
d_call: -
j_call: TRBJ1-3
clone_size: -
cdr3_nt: TGTGCCAGCAGTTACTCGAGAATGGGCCTTGGGGACACCATATATTTT
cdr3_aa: CASSYSRMGLGDTIYF

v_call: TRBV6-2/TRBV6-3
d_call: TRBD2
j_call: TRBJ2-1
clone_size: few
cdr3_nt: TGTGCCAGCAGTTGGGTGACTAGCGACCCCTCCGATGAGCAGTTCTTC
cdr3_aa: CASSWVTSDPSDEQFF

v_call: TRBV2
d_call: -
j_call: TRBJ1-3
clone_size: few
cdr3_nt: TGTGCCAGCAGGCAGTTTTCCTCTGGAAACACCATATATTTT
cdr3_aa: CASRQFSSGNTIYF

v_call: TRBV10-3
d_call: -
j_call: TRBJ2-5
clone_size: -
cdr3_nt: TGTGCCATCAGTGAGTCGATCCAGGGACAAGGGACCCAGTACTTC
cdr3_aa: CAISESIQGQGTQYF

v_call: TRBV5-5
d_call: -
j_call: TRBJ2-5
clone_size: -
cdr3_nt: TGTGCCAGCAGCTTGACCAGGGGAAAAGAGACCCAGTACTTC
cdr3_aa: CASSLTRGKETQYF

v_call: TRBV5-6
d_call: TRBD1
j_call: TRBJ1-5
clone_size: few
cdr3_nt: TGTGCCAGCAGCGCGCTCCGGGACAGGGGGCATCAGCCCCAGCATTTT
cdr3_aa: CASSALRDRGHQPQHF

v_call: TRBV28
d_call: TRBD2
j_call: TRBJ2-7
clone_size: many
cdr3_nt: TGTGCCAGCAGACCGGGACTAGCCTCACTCGAGCAGTACTTC
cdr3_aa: CASRPGLASLEQYF

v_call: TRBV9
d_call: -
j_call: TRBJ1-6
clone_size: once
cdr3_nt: TGTACCAGCAGCGAGACGGATTATAATTCACCCCTCCACTTT
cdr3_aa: CTSSETDYNSPLHF

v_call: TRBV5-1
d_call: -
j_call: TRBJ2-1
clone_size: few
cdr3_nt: TGCGCCAGCAGCGAGGCGGGTTCAGTTTACAATGAGCAGTTCTTC
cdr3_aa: CASSEAGSVYNEQFF

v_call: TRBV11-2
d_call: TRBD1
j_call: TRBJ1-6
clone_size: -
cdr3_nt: TGTGCCAGCAGCTTAAAACCGGGACAGGGGGCTGGTTCACCCCTCCACTTT
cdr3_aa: CASSLKPGQGAGSPLHF

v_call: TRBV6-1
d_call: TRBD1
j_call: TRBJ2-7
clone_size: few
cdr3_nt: TGTGCCAGCAGCCGGGGGACAGGGGTAGGCTACGAGCAGTACTTC
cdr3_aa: CASSRGTGVGYEQYF

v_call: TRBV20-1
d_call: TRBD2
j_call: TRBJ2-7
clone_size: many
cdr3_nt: TGCAGTGCTCAAGGGACTAGCGGATCCTACGAGCAGTACTTC
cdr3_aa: CSAQGTSGSYEQYF

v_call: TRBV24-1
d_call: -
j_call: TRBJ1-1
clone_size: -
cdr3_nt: TGTGCCACCAGTGGTTCGGGGCCGAACACTGAAGCTTTCTTT
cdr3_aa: CATSGSGPNTEAFF

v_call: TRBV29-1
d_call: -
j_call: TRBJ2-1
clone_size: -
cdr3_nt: TGCAGCGTTGGGGGGATTTCTGCGGGGATGCACAATGAGCAGTTCTTC
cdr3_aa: CSVGGISAGMHNEQFF

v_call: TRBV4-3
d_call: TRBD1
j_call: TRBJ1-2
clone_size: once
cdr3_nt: TGCGCCAGCAGCCAAGAACCAGGGGGGGATGGCTACACCTTC
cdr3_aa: CASSQEPGGDGYTF

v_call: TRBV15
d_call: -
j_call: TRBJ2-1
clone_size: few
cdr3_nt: TGTGCCACCAGCAGAGGATGGCGGACCTACAATGAGCAGTTCTTC
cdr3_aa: CATSRGWRTYNEQFF

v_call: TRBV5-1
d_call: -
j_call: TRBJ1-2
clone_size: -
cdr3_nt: TGCGCCAGCAGCGAACTGGTGGGGGGCGACGGTGGCTACACCTTC
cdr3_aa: CASSELVGGDGGYTF

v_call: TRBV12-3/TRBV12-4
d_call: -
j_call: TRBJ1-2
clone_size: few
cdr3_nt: TGTGCCAGCAGTTTGCGGGCAGTTGACTATGGCTACACCTTC
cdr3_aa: CASSLRAVDYGYTF

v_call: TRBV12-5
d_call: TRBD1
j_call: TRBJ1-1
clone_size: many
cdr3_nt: TGTGCTAGTGGTTTAGGGACAGGGGGTTTTGAAGCTTTCTTT
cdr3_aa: CASGLGTGGFEAFF

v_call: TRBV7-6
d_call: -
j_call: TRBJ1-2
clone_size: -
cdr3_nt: TGTGCCAGCAGCCTACAGGGAAGCGGGAACTCTGGCTACACCTTC
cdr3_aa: CASSLQGSGNSGYTF

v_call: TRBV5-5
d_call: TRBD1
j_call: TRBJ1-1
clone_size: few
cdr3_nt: TGTGCCAGCAGTTGGGACAGGGGGCCCCTCGAAGCTTTCTTT
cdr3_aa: CASSWDRGPLEAFF

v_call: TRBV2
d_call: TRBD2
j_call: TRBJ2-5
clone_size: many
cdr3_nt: TGTGCCAGCAGCACCGGGACTAGCGGGAGAGGACAAGAGACCCAGTACTTC
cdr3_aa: CASSTGTSGRGQETQYF

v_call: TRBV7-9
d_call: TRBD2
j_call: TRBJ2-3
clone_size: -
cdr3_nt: TGTGCCAGCAGCTTACGAGGGACTAGCGGGAGCATTGCGCAGTATTTT
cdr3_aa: CASSLRGTSGSIAQYF

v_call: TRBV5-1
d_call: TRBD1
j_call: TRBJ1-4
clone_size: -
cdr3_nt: TGCGCCAGCAGCGCAGGGGACAGGGTAATTGAAAAACTGTTTTTT
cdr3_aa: CASSAGDRVIEKLFF

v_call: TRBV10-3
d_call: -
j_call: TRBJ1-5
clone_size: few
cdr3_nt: TGTGCCATCAGTGAGTCACGGACAGTCCAGCCCCAGCATTTT
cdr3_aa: CAISESRTVQPQHF

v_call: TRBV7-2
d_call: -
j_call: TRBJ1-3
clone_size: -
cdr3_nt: TGTGCCAGCAGCTTATGGCGATACTCTGGAAACACCATATATTTT
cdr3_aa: CASSLWRYSGNTIYF

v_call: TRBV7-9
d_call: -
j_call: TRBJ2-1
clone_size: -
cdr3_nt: TGTGCCAGCAGCTTAAGCGTTCTACAGGTCTCCTACAATGAGCAGTTCTTC
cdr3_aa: CASSLSVLQVSYNEQFF

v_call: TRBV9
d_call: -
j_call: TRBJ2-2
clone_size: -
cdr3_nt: TGTGCCAGCAGCCCCCTACAACCCGCGAACACCGGGGAGCTGTTTTTT
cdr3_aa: CASSPLQPANTGELFF

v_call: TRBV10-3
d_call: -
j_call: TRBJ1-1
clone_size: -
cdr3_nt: TGTGCCATCAGTGGCCCAGAAACTGAAGCTTTCTTT
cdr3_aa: CAISGPETEAFF

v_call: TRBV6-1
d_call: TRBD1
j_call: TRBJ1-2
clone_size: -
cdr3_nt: TGTGCCAGCAGACCCTGGCAGACAGGGGGGAGCTATGGCTACACCTTC
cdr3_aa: CASRPWQTGGSYGYTF

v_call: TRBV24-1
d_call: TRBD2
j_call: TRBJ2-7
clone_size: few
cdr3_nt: TGTGCCACCAGTGATGGTGCGACTAGCGGCTACGAGCAGTACTTC
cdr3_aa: CATSDGATSGYEQYF

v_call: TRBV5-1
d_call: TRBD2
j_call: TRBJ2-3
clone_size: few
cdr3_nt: TGCGCCAGCAGCTTGGCAGCGGGAGGACCAGATACGCAGTATTTT
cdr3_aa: CASSLAAGGPDTQYF

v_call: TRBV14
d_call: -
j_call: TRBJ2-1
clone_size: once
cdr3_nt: TGTGCCAGCAGCCTCAGGGGAGGACTCGGCGGGAAATCTGATGAGCAGTTCTTC
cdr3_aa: CASSLRGGLGGKSDEQFF

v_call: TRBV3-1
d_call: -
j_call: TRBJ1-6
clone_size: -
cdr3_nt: TGTGCCAGCAGCCAATGGGGAGGTAATTCACCCCTCCACTTT
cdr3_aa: CASSQWGGNSPLHF

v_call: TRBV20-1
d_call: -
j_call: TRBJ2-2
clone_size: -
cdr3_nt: TGCAGTGCTAGAGGACAGATAAACACCGGGGAGCTGTTTTTT
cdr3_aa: CSARGQINTGELFF

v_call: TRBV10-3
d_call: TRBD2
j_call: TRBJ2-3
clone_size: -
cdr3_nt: TGTGCCATCACTGAACTAGCGGGGCAATACACAGATACGCAGTATTTT
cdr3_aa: CAITELAGQYTDTQYF

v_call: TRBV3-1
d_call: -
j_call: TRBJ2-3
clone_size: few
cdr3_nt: TGTGCCAGCAGCTCCCCGCCTACAGATACGCAGTATTTT
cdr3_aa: CASSSPPTDTQYF

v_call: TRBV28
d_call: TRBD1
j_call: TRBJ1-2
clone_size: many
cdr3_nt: TGTGCCAGCAGTTCAATGGGACAGGGAAACTATGGCTACACCTTC
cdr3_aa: CASSSMGQGNYGYTF

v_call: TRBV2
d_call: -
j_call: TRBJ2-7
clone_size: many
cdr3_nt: TGTGCCAGCAGTCCCGAACCCTACGAGCAGTACTTC
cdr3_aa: CASSPEPYEQYF

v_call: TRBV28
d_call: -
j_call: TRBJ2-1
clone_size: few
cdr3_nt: TGTGCCAGCAGCCGCAAAGGCTATGAGCAGTTCTTC
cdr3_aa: CASSRKGYEQFF

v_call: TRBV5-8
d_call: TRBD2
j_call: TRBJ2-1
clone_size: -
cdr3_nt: TGTGCCAGCAGCCTATGGGGACTAGCGGGAGTAAATGAGCAGTTCTTC
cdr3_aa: CASSLWGLAGVNEQFF

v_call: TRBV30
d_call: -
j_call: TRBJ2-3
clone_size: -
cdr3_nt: TGTGCCTGGAGCGCCGGGACATACGGCACAGATACGCAGTATTTT
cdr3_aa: CAWSAGTYGTDTQYF

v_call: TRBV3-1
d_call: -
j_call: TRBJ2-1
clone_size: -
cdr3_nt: TGTGCCAGCAGCCAGGTACGGCGGCTGAGCTCCTACAATGAGCAGTTCTTC
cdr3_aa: CASSQVRRLSSYNEQFF

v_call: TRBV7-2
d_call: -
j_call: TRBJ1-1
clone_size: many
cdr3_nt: TGTGCCAGCAGCTCCCCCCCCGTAAACACTGAAGCTTTCTTT
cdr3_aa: CASSSPPVNTEAFF

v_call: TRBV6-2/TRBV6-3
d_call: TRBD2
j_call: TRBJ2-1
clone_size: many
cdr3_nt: TGTGCCAGCAACGACGGTGCGGGAGCGGGCTATGAGCAGTTCTTC
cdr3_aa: CASNDGAGAGYEQFF

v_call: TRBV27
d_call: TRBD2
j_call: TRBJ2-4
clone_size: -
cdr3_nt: TGTGCCAGCAGTTCGCCTAGCGGAAAAAACATTCAGTACTTC
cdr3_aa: CASSSPSGKNIQYF

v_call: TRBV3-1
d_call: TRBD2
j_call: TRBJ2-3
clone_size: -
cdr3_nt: TGTGCCAGCAGCGCACTAACAGCGGGAGTATCAGATACGCAGTATTTT
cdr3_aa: CASSALTAGVSDTQYF

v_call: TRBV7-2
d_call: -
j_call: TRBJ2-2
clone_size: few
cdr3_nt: TGTGCCAGCAGCCCCTCAGGTGGATACGGGGAGCTGTTTTTT
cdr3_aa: CASSPSGGYGELFF

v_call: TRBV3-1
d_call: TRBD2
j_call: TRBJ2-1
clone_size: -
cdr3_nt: TGTGCCAGCAGCCAAGCAACCCGGTCTAGCGGGAGGGCCAATGAGCAGTTCTTC
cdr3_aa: CASSQATRSSGRANEQFF

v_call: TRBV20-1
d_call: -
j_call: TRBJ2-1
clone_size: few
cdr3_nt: TGCAGTGCCCCGGACTACCCCTCCTACAATGAGCAGTTCTTC
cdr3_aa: CSAPDYPSYNEQFF

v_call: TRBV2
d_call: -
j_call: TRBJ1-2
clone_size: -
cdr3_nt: TGTGCCAGCAGTCTCAGGGGAGGGAACTATGGCTACACCTTC
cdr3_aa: CASSLRGGNYGYTF

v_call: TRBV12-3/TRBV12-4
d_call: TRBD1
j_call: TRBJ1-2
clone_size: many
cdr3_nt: TGTGCCAGCAGTTTCGGGACAGAGGGTACCTTC
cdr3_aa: CASSFGTEGTF

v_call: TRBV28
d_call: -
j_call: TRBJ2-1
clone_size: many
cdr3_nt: TGTGCCACCAGTTTCGGGACCTGGTCCTACAATGAGCAGTTCTTC
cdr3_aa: CATSFGTWSYNEQFF

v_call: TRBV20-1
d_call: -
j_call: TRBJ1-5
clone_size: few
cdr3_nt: TGCAGCGGGGCGTTAGGTTATCAGCCCCAGCATTTT
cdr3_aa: CSGALGYQPQHF

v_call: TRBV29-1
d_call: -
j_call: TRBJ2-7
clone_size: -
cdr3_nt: TGCAGCGTTGTAACTTTCTCCGGATCCCCTGGTGGCGAGCAGTACTTC
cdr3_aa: CSVVTFSGSPGGEQYF

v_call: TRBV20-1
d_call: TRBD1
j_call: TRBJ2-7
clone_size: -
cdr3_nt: TGCAGTGCTAGAAGGGGGATTCCGGGACAGGGTGGAAACGAGCAGTACTTC
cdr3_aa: CSARRGIPGQGGNEQYF

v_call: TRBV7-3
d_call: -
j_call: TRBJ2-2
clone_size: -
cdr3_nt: TGTGCCAGCAGGAGCCAAAACACCGGGGAGCTGTTTTTT
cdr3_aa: CASRSQNTGELFF